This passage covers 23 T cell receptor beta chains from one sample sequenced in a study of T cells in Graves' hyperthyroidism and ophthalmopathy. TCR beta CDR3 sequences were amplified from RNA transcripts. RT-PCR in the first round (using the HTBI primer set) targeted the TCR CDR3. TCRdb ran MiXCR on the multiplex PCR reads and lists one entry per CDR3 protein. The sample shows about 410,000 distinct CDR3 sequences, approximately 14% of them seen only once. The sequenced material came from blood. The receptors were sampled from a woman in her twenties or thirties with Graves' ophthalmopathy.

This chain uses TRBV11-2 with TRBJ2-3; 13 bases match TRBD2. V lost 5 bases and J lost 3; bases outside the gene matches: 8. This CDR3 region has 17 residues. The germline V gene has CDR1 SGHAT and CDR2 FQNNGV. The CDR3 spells CASSPTGLAGDTDTQYF. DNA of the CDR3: TGTGCCAGCAGCCCAACCGGACTAGCGGGGGATACAGATACGCAGTATTTT.

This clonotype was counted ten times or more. The CDR3 nucleotides are TGTGCCAGCTCACCCCAGGGGATCCTATCGAACACTGAAGCTTTCTTT. It encodes CASSPQGILSNTEAFF. This chain joins TRBV18 and TRBJ1-1; weak D call: TRBD1 (6 bases). The CDR3 has 16 amino acids. With 3 bases removed from V and 1 base from J, the gap between germline ends came to 15 bases. Germline V gene sequence: CDR1 KGHSH, CDR2 LQKENI.

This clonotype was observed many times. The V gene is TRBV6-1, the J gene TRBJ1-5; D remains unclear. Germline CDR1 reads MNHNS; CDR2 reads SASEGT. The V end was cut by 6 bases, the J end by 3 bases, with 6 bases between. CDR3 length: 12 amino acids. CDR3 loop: CASRGTNQPQHF. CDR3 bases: TGTGCCAGCAGGGGCACCAATCAGCCCCAGCATTTT.

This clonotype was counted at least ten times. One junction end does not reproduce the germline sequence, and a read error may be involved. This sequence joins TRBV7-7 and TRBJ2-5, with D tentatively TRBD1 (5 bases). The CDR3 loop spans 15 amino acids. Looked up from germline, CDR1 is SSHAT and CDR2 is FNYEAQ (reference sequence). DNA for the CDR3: TGTGCTAGCAGCTTAGGGCAGGGTCTGGGTGAGACCCAGTACTTC. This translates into CASSLGQGLGETQYF.

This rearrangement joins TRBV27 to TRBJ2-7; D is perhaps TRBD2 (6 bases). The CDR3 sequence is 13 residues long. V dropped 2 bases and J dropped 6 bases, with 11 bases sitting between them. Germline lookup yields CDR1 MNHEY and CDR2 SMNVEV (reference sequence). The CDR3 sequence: CASSLGDGGEQYF. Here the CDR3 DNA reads TGTGCCAGCAGTTTAGGGGACGGGGGCGAGCAGTACTTC.

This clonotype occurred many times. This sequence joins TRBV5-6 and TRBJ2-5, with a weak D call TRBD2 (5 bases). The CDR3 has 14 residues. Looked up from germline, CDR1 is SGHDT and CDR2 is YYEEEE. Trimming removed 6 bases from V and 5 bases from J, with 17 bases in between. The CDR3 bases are TGTGCCAGCAACCTCTTCAAGTCGGGGGAGACCCAGTACTTC. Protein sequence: CASNLFKSGETQYF.

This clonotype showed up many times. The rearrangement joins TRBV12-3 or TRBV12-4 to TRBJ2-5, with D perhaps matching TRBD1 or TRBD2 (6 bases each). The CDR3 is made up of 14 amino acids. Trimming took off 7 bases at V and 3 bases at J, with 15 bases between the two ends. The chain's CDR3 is CASNPSGAEETQYF. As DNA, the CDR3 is TGTGCCAGCAACCCTTCGGGGGCCGAAGAGACCCAGTACTTC.

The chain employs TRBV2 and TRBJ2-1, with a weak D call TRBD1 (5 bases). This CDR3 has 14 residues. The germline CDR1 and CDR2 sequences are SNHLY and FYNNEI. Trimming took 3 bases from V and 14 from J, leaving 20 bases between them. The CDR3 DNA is TGTGCCAGCAGTGAGGGGCTGGTGTATCGTGGGGAGTTCTTC. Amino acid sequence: CASSEGLVYRGEFF.

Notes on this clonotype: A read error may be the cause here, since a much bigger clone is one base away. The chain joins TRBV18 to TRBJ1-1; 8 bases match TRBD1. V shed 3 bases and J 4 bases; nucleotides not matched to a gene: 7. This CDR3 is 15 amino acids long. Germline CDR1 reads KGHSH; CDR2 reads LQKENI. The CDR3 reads CASSPGQGSSTEAFF. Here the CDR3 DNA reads TGTGCCAGCTCACCTGGACAGGGATCGAGCACTGAAGCTTTCTTT.

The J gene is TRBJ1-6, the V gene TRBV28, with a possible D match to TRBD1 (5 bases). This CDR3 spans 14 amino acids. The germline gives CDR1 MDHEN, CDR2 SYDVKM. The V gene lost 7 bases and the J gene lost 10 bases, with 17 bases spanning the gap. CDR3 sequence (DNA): TGTGCCAGCATCCTCGCGGGGGTAAAGTCACCCCTCCACTTT. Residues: CASILAGVKSPLHF.

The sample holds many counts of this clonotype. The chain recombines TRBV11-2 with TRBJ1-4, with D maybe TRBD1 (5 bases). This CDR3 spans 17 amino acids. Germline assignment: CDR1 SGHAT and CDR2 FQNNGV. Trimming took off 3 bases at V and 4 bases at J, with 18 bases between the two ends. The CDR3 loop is CASSFPGTSVGNEKLFF. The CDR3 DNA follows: TGTGCCAGCAGCTTCCCCGGGACTTCGGTCGGTAATGAAAAACTGTTTTTT.

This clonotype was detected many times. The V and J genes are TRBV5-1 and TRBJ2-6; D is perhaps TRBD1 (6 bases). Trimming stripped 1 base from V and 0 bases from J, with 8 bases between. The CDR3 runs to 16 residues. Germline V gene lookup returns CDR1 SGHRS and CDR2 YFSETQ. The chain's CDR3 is CASSLQGSSGANVLTF. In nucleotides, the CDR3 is TGCGCCAGCAGCTTGCAGGGGAGCTCTGGGGCCAACGTCCTGACTTTC. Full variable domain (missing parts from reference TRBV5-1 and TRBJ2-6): KAGVTQTPRYLIKTRGQQVTLSCSPISGHRSVSWYQQTPGQGLQFLFEYFSETQRNKGNFPGRFSGRQFSNSRSEMNVSTLELGDSALYLCASSLQGSSGANVLTFGAGSRLTVL.

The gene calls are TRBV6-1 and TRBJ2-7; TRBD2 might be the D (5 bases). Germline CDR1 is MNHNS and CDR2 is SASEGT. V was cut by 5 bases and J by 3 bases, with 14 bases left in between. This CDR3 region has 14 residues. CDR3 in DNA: TGTGCCAGCAGTCAGTCGGGATCCCTCTACGAGCAGTACTTC. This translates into CASSQSGSLYEQYF.

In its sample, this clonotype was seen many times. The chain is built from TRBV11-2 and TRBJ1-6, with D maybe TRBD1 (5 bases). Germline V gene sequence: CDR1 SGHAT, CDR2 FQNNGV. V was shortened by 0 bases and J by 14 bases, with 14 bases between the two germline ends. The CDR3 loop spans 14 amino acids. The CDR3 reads CASSLDPEGPALHF. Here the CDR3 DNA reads TGTGCCAGCAGCTTAGATCCAGAGGGACCGGCCCTCCACTTT.

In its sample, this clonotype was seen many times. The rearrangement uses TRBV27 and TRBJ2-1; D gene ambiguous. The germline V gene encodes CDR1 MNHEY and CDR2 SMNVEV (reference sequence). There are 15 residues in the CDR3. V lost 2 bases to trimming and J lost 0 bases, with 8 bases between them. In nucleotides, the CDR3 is TGTGCCAGCAGTTTAGTGGGTGACTCCTACAATGAGCAGTTCTTC. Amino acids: CASSLVGDSYNEQFF.

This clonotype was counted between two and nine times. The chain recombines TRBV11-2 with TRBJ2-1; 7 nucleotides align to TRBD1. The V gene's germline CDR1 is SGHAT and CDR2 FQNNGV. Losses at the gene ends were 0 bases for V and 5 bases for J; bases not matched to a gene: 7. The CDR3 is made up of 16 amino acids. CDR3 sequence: CASSLDRDRLNNEQFF. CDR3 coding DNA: TGTGCCAGCAGCTTAGATCGGGACAGACTGAACAATGAGCAGTTCTTC. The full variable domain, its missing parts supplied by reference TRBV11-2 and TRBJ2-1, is EAGVAQSPRYKIIEKRQSVAFWCNPISGHATLYWYQQILGQGPKLLIQFQNNGVVDDSQLPKDRFSAERLKGVDSTLKIQPAKLEDSAVYLCASSLDRDRLNNEQFFGPGTRLTVL.

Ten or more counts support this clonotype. The CDR3 DNA reads TGTGCCGGACATGAGAACTATGGCTACACCTTC. Translated, it gives CAGHENYGYTF. The chain is built from TRBV7-9 and TRBJ1-2; tentatively, D is TRBD1 (5 bases). CDR1 and CDR2 from the germline V gene are SEHNR and FQNEAQ (reference sequence). Trimming removed 11 bases at V and 2 bases at J, with 9 bases between. This CDR3 is 11 amino acids long.

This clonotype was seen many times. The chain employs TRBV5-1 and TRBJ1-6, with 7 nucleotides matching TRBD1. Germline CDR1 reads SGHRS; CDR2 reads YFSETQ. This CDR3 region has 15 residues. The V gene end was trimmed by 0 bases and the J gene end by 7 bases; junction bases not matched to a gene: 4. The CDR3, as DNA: TGCGCCAGCAGCTTGGTTCCGGGACAGAATTCACCCCTCCACTTT. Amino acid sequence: CASSLVPGQNSPLHF.

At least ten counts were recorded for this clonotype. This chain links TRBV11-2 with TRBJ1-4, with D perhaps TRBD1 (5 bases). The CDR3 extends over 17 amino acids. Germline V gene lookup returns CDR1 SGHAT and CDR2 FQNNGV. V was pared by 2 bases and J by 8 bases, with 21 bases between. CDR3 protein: CASSLTSSGFDNEKLFF. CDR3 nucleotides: TGTGCCAGCAGCTTAACCTCCTCAGGGTTTGATAACGAAAAACTGTTTTTT.

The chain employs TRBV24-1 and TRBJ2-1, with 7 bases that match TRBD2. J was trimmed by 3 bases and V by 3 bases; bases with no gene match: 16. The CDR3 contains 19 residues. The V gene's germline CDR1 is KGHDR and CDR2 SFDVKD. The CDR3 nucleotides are TGTGCCACCAGTGATACCGGGTTCGGCGGAGGGGACTACTACAATGAGCAGTTCTTC. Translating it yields CATSDTGFGGGDYYNEQFF.

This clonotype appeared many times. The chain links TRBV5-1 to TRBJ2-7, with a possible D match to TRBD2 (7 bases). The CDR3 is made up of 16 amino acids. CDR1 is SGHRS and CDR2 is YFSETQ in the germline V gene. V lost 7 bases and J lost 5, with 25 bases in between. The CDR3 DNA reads TGCGCCAGCCGGAGAACAGGCGGGGGCTCTTATCACGAGCAGTACTTC. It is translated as CASRRTGGGSYHEQYF.

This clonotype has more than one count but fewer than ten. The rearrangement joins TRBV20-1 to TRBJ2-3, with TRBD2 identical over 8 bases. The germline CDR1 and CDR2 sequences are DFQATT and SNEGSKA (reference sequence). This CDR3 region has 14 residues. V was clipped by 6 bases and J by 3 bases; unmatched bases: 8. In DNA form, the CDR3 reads TGCAGTGCCGGGGGGGGGGGCTGGACAGATACGCAGTATTTT. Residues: CSAGGGGWTDTQYF.

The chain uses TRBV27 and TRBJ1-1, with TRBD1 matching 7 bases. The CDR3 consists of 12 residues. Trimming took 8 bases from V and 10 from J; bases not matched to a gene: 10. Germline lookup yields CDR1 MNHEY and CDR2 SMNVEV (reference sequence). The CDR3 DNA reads TGTGCCAGCCTCGCGATTCAGGGGGGAGCTTTCTTT. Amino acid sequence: CASLAIQGGAFF.